The clone carrying this T cell receptor beta chain has just a few counts. This sample was taken from a study of T-cell memory formation after mild COVID-19. This CDR3 is 14 amino acids long. Germline trimming cut 4 bases from V and 7 bases from J; bases unmatched to any gene: 2. Germline lookup yields CDR1 SGHTA and CDR2 FQGNSA. In TCRdb, the 5' RACE reads were re-called with MiXCR into one record per CDR3 protein. The profile shows under 400,000 distinct CDR3 sequences, around 27% of them singletons. This chain uses TRBV7-2 with TRBJ2-2; the match to TRBD2 covers 11 bases. The sequence was obtained from an adult woman who had mild COVID-19 (a few samples of this study predate the infection). Cell type and time point are not known. The sample comprised PBMCs or a T cell subset sorted from them (not recorded which). In nucleotides, the CDR3 is TGTGCCAGCAGCTCCGGACTAGCGGGCGGGGAGCTGTTTTTT. Translation: CASSSGLAGGELFF.